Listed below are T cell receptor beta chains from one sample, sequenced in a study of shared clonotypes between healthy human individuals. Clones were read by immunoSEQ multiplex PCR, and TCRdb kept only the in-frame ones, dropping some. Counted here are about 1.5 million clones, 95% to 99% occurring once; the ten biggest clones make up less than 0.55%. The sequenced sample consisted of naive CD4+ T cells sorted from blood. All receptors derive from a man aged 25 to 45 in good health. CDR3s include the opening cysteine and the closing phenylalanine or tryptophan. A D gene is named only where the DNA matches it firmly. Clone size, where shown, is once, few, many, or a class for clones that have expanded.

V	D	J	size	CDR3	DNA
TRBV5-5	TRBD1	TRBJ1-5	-	CASSLEDRVGPQHF	TGTGCCAGCAGCTTGGAGGACAGGGTAGGGCCCCAGCATTTT
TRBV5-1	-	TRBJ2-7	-	CASSPQGGPYEQYF	TGCGCCAGCAGCCCCCAGGGGGGGCCCTACGAGCAGTACTTC
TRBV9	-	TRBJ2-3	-	CASSVWETDTQYF	TGTGCCAGCAGCGTATGGGAAACAGATACGCAGTATTTT
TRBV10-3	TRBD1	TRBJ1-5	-	CAISTGGSNQPQHF	TGTGCCATCAGTACAGGGGGCAGCAATCAGCCCCAGCATTTT
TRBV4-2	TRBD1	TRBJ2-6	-	CASSQDPRGRVDNVLTF	TGTGCCAGCAGCCAAGACCCCAGGGGGCGAGTTGACAACGTCCTGACTTTC
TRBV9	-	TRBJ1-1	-	CASKALDNKNTEAFF	TGTGCCAGCAAGGCCTTGGACAACAAAAACACTGAAGCTTTCTTT
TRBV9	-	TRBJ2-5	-	CASSVGRGRETQYF	TGTGCCAGCAGCGTGGGCAGGGGGAGGGAGACCCAGTACTTC
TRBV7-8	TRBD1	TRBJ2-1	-	CASSSSRGHSYEQFF	TGTGCCAGCAGCTCCTCTAGGGGGCACAGCTACGAGCAGTTCTTC
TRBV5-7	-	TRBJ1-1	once	CASSFLGEDTEAFF	TGTGCCAGCAGCTTTTTAGGCGAAGACACTGAAGCTTTCTTT
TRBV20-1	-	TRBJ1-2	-	CSALLPYGYTF	TGCAGTGCTTTGCTACCCTATGGCTACACCTTC
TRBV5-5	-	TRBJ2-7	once	CASSFPGGSAYEQYF	TGTGCCAGCAGCTTCCCCGGAGGCTCGGCCTACGAGCAGTACTTC
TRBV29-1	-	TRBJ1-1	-	CSVEALRPDTEAFF	TGCAGCGTTGAAGCTTTGCGCCCCGACACTGAAGCTTTCTTT
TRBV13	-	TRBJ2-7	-	CASSLVSGTYEQYF	TGTGCCAGCAGCTTAGTTAGCGGCACCTACGAGCAGTACTTC
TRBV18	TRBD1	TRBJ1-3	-	CASSPNLHATGRNTIYF	TGTGCCAGCTCACCGAACCTCCACGCGACAGGGAGAAACACCATATATTTT
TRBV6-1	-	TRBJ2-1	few	CASSGRHSNEQFF	TGTGCCAGCAGTGGACGACACAGCAATGAGCAGTTCTTC
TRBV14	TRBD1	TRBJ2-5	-	CASSRRTGRSTETQYF	TGTGCCAGCAGCCGAAGGACAGGGCGCAGTACGGAGACCCAGTACTTC
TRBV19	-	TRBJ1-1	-	CASSIRANTEAFF	TGTGCCAGTAGTATACGGGCGAACACTGAAGCTTTCTTT
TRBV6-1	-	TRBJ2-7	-	CASSSQAQVEQYF	TGTGCCAGCAGCTCCCAGGCGCAGGTGGAGCAGTACTTC
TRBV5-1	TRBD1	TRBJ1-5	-	CASSPVPGQGGQPQHF	TGCGCCAGCAGCCCCGTCCCGGGACAGGGGGGTCAGCCCCAGCATTTT